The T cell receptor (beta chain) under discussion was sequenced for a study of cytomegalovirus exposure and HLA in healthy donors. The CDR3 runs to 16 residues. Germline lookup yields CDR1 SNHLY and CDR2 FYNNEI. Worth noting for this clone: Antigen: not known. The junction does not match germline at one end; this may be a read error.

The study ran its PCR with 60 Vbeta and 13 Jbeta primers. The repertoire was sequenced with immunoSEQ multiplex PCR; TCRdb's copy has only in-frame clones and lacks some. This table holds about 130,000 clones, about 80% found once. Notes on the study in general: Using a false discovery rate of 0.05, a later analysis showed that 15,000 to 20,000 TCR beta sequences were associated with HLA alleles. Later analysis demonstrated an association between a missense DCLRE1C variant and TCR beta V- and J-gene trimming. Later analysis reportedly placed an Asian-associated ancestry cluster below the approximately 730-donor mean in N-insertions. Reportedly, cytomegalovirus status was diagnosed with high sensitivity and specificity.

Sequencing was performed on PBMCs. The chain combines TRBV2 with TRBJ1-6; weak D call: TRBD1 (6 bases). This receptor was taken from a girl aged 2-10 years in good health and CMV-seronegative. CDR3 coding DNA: TGTGCCAGCAGTGAAACAGGGAACATCCTTAATTCACGCCTCCACTTT. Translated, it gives CASSETGNILNSRLHF. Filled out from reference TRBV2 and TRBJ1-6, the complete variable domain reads EPEVTQTPSHQVTQMGQEVILRCVPISNHLYFYWYRQILGQKVEFLVSFYNNEISEKSEIFDDQFSVERPDGSNFTLKIRSTKLEDSAMYFCASSETGNILNSRLHFGNGTRLTVT.